The 31 T cell receptor beta chains below were found in one sample sequenced in a study of cytomegalovirus exposure and HLA in healthy donors. Sequencing used immunoSEQ multiplex PCR; TCRdb keeps in-frame clones, though not all of them. This sample has approximately 150,000 clones; 85% to 90% occur once, and the top ten carry roughly 1.5%. What was sequenced was PBMCs. These receptors came from a woman aged 25-40 years in good health and CMV-seronegative.

This chain joins TRBV4-2 and TRBJ2-1; 9 nucleotides align to TRBD2. This CDR3 contains 16 residues. CDR1 and CDR2 from the germline V gene are LGHNA and YNFKEQ. The V gene end was trimmed by 0 bases and the J gene end by 8 bases; junction bases not matched to a gene: 8. CDR3: CASSQDGGGGAYEQFF. The CDR3 nucleotides are TGTGCCAGCAGCCAAGACGGCGGCGGGGGGGCTTATGAGCAGTTCTTC.

The V call is TRBV21-1, the J call TRBJ2-1; the table's D call, TRBD1, has no DNA check behind it. TRBV21-1 is flagged as a pseudogene. This CDR3 contains 15 residues. DNA of the CDR3: TGTGCCAGCAGCAGACGCTGGGACAGCTACAATGAGCAGTTCTTC. Translated, it gives CASSRRWDSYNEQFF.

This rearrangement joins TRBV7-6 to TRBJ1-1, with TRBD1 identical over 8 bases. V lost 2 bases, J lost 0 bases, and 2 bases stayed unmatched. CDR1 is SGHVS and CDR2 is FNYEAQ in the germline V gene. The length of the CDR3 is 15 residues. CDR3 coding DNA: TGTGCCAGCAGCTTACGGACAGGGATGAACACTGAAGCTTTCTTT. As protein: CASSLRTGMNTEAFF.

The chain links TRBV29-1 to TRBJ1-2; 7 bases match TRBD1. Per germline, CDR1 SQVTM and CDR2 ANQGSEA. The CDR3 consists of 13 residues. V lost 5 bases to trimming and J lost 6 bases; unmatched junction nucleotides: 9. DNA of the CDR3: TGCAGCGTTTTATCCAGCGACAGGGATGGCTACACCTTC. Protein: CSVLSSDRDGYTF.

This clone was seen only a few times. This rearrangement joins TRBV29-1 to TRBJ1-2; TRBD1 agrees at 10 bases. Per the germline V gene, CDR1 is SQVTM and CDR2 is ANQGSEA. V lost 4 bases and J lost 8; bases outside the gene matches: 4. The CDR3 is 12 residues long. Here the CDR3 reads CSVGQGAPGYTF. The CDR3 coding sequence is TGCAGCGTTGGACAGGGGGCGCCCGGCTACACCTTC.

J is TRBJ1-3 and V is TRBV29-1; D unclear. CDR1 is SQVTM, CDR2 ANQGSEA, per germline. CDR3 length: 11 amino acids. V was trimmed by 7 bases and J by 2 bases, leaving 6 bases between them. CDR3 coding DNA: TGCAGCGCCCAAACTGGAAACACCATATATTTT. Translating it yields CSAQTGNTIYF.

This rearrangement joins TRBV5-1 to TRBJ2-5; 9 positions agree with TRBD2. J gave up 1 base and V 0 bases, and 7 bases lay outside the gene matches. CDR1 is SGHRS, CDR2 YFSETQ, per germline. The CDR3 contains 17 residues. The DNA for the CDR3 is TGCGCCAGCAGCTTGGGGCTAGCGGGGTCCTTCCAAGAGACCCAGTACTTC. This codes for CASSLGLAGSFQETQYF.

The chain recombines TRBV18 with TRBJ2-1, with 11 positions matching TRBD2. The CDR3 has 15 residues. Trimming at V came to 5 bases and at J to 4 bases, leaving 4 bases not matched to a gene. Germline CDR1 and CDR2: KGHSH and LQKENI. The CDR3 spells CASSSLAGEYNEQFF. CDR3 in DNA: TGTGCCAGCTCATCACTAGCGGGGGAGTACAATGAGCAGTTCTTC.

This chain uses TRBV6-1 with TRBJ1-4; weak D call: TRBD1 (5 bases). Looked up from germline, CDR1 is MNHNS and CDR2 is SASEGT. The ends were cut back, 2 bases at V and 0 bases at J, with 16 bases in the middle. The CDR3 loop spans 18 amino acids. CDR3 region: CASSELGLFGTTNEKLFF. CDR3 in DNA: TGTGCCAGCAGTGAACTGGGACTATTCGGTACAACTAATGAAAAACTGTTTTTT.

The J gene is TRBJ1-2, the V gene TRBV5-4, with TRBD1 matching over 7 bases. After removal of 1 base from V and 8 bases from J, the junction contained 8 bases not matched to a gene. Germline V gene lookup returns CDR1 SGHNT and CDR2 YYREEE (reference sequence). This CDR3 is built from 14 residues. This chain's CDR3 is CASSLKGAIRGYTF. In nucleotides, the CDR3 is TGTGCCAGCAGCTTGAAGGGGGCGATTCGCGGCTACACCTTC.

The gene calls are TRBV5-8 and TRBJ1-4; 9 nucleotides align to TRBD1. Trimming at V came to 2 bases and at J to 8 bases, leaving 13 bases not matched to a gene. This CDR3 is 17 amino acids long. Germline CDR1 and CDR2: SGHTS and YDEGEE. The CDR3 coding sequence is TGTGCCAGCAGCTTAGTCTCCACAGGGGGCGCAGGGGAAAAACTGTTTTTT. It codes for CASSLVSTGGAGEKLFF.

The chain couples TRBV18 to TRBJ1-1, with a possible D match to TRBD1 (6 bases). The germline V gene has CDR1 KGHSH and CDR2 LQKENI. The CDR3 length is 15 residues. V dropped 3 bases and J dropped 3 bases, with 14 bases sitting between them. The CDR3 here is CASSPEGGRDTEAFF. Here the CDR3 DNA reads TGTGCCAGCTCACCGGAGGGGGGGAGGGACACTGAAGCTTTCTTT.

This rearrangement joins TRBV11-2 to TRBJ1-1; maybe TRBD1 (5 bases). Germline V gene data show CDR1 as SGHAT and CDR2 as FQNNGV. The V end lost 3 bases, the J end lost 0 bases, and 14 bases lay between the germline ends. CDR3 length: 16 amino acids. The CDR3 sequence is CASSFVRETMNTEAFF. In nucleotides, the CDR3 is TGTGCCAGCAGCTTCGTCAGGGAAACAATGAACACTGAAGCTTTCTTT. The variable domain in full, completed from reference TRBV11-2 and TRBJ1-1, reads EAGVAQSPRYKIIEKRQSVAFWCNPISGHATLYWYQQILGQGPKLLIQFQNNGVVDDSQLPKDRFSAERLKGVDSTLKIQPAKLEDSAVYLCASSFVRETMNTEAFFGQGTRLTVV.

The V and J genes are TRBV9 and TRBJ2-2; TRBD2 aligns across 15 bases. Trimming cost V 5 bases and J 5 bases; bases outside gene matches: 4. Looked up from germline, CDR1 is SGDLS and CDR2 is YYNGEE. The CDR3 covers 16 residues. This chain's CDR3 is CASSGLAGGHTGELFF. The CDR3 coding sequence is TGTGCCAGCAGTGGACTAGCGGGGGGGCATACCGGGGAGCTGTTTTTT. The full variable domain, in which reference TRBV9 and TRBJ2-2 provide the parts outside the CDR3, is DSGVTQTPKHLITATGQRVTLRCSPRSGDLSVYWYQQSLDQGLQFLIQYYNGEERAKGNILERFSAQQFPDLHSELNLSSLELGDSALYFCASSGLAGGHTGELFFGEGSRLTVL.

The chain joins TRBV19 to TRBJ2-1, with 9 bases aligning to TRBD1. This CDR3 is built from 17 residues. The junction had 10 bases not matched to a gene; V was cut back by 5 bases and J by 2 bases. Germline loops: CDR1 LNHDA, CDR2 SQIVND (reference sequence). The CDR3 reads CASSPDRGPTPYNEQFF. The CDR3 coding sequence is TGTGCCAGTAGTCCGGACAGGGGTCCGACCCCCTACAATGAGCAGTTCTTC.

The chain employs TRBV6-1 and TRBJ2-7, with D unclear. The CDR3 contains 12 residues. The V end lost 5 bases, the J end lost 3 bases, and 8 bases lay between the germline ends. CDR1 is MNHNS and CDR2 is SASEGT in the germline V gene. The CDR3 sequence is CASSTAVYEQYF. CDR3 bases: TGTGCCAGCAGTACTGCCGTCTACGAGCAGTACTTC.

The chain links TRBV7-2 to TRBJ2-3; possibly TRBD2 for D (5 bases). CDR1 is SGHTA and CDR2 is FQGNSA in the germline V gene. This CDR3 comprises 15 residues. Trimming shortened V by 5 bases and J by 1 base, and 13 bases separated the two germline ends. The CDR3 DNA is TGTGCCAGCAGCCAGAACTCCGGGGGCACAGATACGCAGTATTTT. This codes for CASSQNSGGTDTQYF.

The V gene is TRBV19, the J gene TRBJ1-2, with D possibly TRBD1 on 6 matching bases. This CDR3 has 16 amino acids. Germline V CDR1 and CDR2: LNHDA, SQIVND (reference sequence). The germline V and J ends were trimmed by 3 bases and 2 bases, with 16 bases remaining between them. CDR3 residues: CASSIPGRGGNYGYTF. DNA of the CDR3: TGTGCCAGTAGTATCCCCGGGAGGGGGGGGAACTATGGCTACACCTTC.

This chain uses TRBV19 with TRBJ1-1; D unresolved. In germline, CDR1 is LNHDA, CDR2 SQIVND (reference sequence). Trimming pared 2 bases from V and 0 bases from J, leaving 13 bases between. The CDR3 is 16 amino acids. The CDR3 loop is CASSILASGLNTEAFF. In DNA, the CDR3 is TGTGCCAGTAGTATACTCGCGTCAGGCTTGAACACTGAAGCTTTCTTT.

This rearrangement joins TRBV5-1 to TRBJ2-5; TRBD2 matches 7 bases. The CDR3 extends over 14 amino acids. Germline CDR1 is SGHRS and CDR2 is YFSETQ. The V and J ends lost 0 bases and 5 bases, in that order; junction bases with no gene match: 4. The CDR3 loop is CASSLGTSFETQYF. CDR3 DNA sequence: TGCGCCAGCAGCTTGGGGACTAGTTTCGAGACCCAGTACTTC.

The chain carries TRBV6-5 and TRBJ1-3; 7 nucleotides align to TRBD1. The CDR3 sequence is 15 residues long. In germline, CDR1 is MNHEY, CDR2 SVGAGI. The V segment lost 6 bases and the J segment 5 bases; nucleotides outside the gene matches: 10. The CDR3 DNA reads as TGTGCCAGCAGAACAGACAGGGATGGGAGAAACACCATATATTTT. Translation: CASRTDRDGRNTIYF.

This clone was counted between two and nine times. CDR3 in DNA: TGTGCCAGCAGCCTCCCGCTGAGTAATTCACCCCTCCACTTT. This sequence encodes CASSLPLSNSPLHF. The chain employs TRBV7-2 and TRBJ1-6; D call uncertain. CDR1 and CDR2 (germline): SGHTA, FQGNSA. This CDR3 has 14 residues. V gave up 5 bases and J gave up 6 bases, with 11 bases separating them.

V gene TRBV4-1 combines with J gene TRBJ1-1; 7 bases line up with TRBD1. The CDR3 covers 13 residues. The junction had 3 bases not matched to a gene; V was cut back by 0 bases and J by 8 bases. The germline V gene encodes CDR1 MGHRA and CDR2 YSYEKL. Written as DNA, the CDR3 is TGCGCCAGCAGCCAAGATTGGGGACAGGAAGCTTTCTTT. Translated: CASSQDWGQEAFF.

The chain uses TRBV9 and TRBJ2-1, with 14 nucleotides matching TRBD2. Germline CDR1 reads SGDLS; CDR2 reads YYNGEE. This CDR3 is 14 amino acids long. V gave up 4 bases and J gave up 12 bases; unmatched junction bases: 6. The CDR3 nucleotides read TGTGCCAGCAGCTTTGGGACTAGCGGGGGAACGCAGTTCTTC. Encoded protein: CASSFGTSGGTQFF.

Points on this clone: Within the sample, other DNA sequences also encode this same CDR3. V usage is TRBV27 and J usage is TRBJ1-2; 9 nucleotides agree with TRBD1. The ends lost 3 bases at V and 2 bases at J; junction bases unmatched: 1. This CDR3 has 14 residues. Germline V gene sequence: CDR1 MNHEY, CDR2 SMNVEV (reference sequence). The CDR3: CASSLDRGNYGYTF. The DNA of the CDR3 is TGTGCCAGCAGTTTGGACAGGGGCAACTATGGCTACACCTTC.

V gene TRBV2 combines with J gene TRBJ1-5; D gene uncertain. This CDR3 spans 13 amino acids. The germline gives CDR1 SNHLY, CDR2 FYNNEI. The V end lost 5 bases, the J end lost 7 bases, and 12 bases lay between the germline ends. The CDR3 sequence is CASSPTKNQPQHF. CDR3 coding DNA: TGTGCCAGCAGTCCTACTAAGAACCAGCCCCAGCATTTT.

The chain employs TRBV7-9 and TRBJ2-5; maybe TRBD2 (6 bases). This CDR3 contains 15 residues. The germline CDR1 and CDR2 sequences are SEHNR and FQNEAQ (reference sequence). The ends were cut back, 1 base at V and 2 bases at J, with 11 bases in the middle. CDR3: CASSLGGLQQETQYF. In nucleotides, the CDR3 is TGTGCCAGCAGCTTAGGCGGACTACAACAAGAGACCCAGTACTTC. Looking up the rest from reference TRBV7-9 and TRBJ2-5 gives the full variable domain: DTGVSQNPRHKITKRGQNVTFRCDPISEHNRLYWYRQTLGQGPEFLTYFQNEAQLEKSRLLSDRFSAERPKGSFSTLEIQRTEQGDSAMYLCASSLGGLQQETQYFGPGTRLLVL.

This chain links TRBV7-2 with TRBJ2-1; maybe TRBD2 (6 bases). Germline V gene lookup returns CDR1 SGHTA and CDR2 FQGNSA. This CDR3 has 14 residues. The V end was cut by 1 base, the J end by 7 bases, with 11 bases between. CDR3 in DNA: TGTGCCAGCAGCTTAGTCGGGGGTAGGAATGAGCAGTTCTTC. Translated, it gives CASSLVGGRNEQFF.

V gene TRBV5-4 combines with J gene TRBJ2-1, with 7 nucleotides matching TRBD1. The germline gives CDR1 SGHNT, CDR2 YYREEE (reference sequence). The junction had 6 bases not matched to a gene; V was cut back by 0 bases and J by 0 bases. This CDR3 is 17 amino acids long. The CDR3 bases are TGTGCCAGCAGCTTGGACCGGCCAGGGGGCTCCTACAATGAGCAGTTCTTC. Translation: CASSLDRPGGSYNEQFF.

V usage is TRBV18 and J usage is TRBJ1-5, with a weak D call TRBD1 (5 bases). The CDR3 extends over 13 amino acids. CDR1 is KGHSH and CDR2 is LQKENI in the germline V gene. Trimming took 6 bases from V and 6 from J, leaving 12 bases between them. The CDR3 loop is CASSTGGSQPQHF. The CDR3, as DNA: TGTGCCAGCTCCACGGGGGGGAGTCAGCCCCAGCATTTT.

The chain carries TRBV6-5 and TRBJ2-1, with D hard to call. The CDR3 is 15 residues long. Germline CDR1 is MNHEY and CDR2 is SVGAGI. Trimming took 7 bases from V and 0 from J, leaving 13 bases between them. CDR3 sequence reads: CASTASQTSYNEQFF. CDR3 DNA sequence: TGTGCCAGCACCGCTAGTCAGACCTCCTACAATGAGCAGTTCTTC.